The 25 T cell receptor beta chains in this list originate from one sample, sequenced in a study of T cell repertoires in cytomegalovirus infection. These receptors have no known antigen. MiXCR, run by TCRdb on the reads, gives a single entry per CDR3 protein. Counted here are about 140,000 distinct CDR3 sequences, about 32% occurring once; the ten biggest clones make up 45% to 55%. Specimen: CD8+ T cells from cultured PBMCs, collected from culture after CMV antigen stimulation. The origin of the receptors is a human donor in good health (CMV status not recorded). Some clones in this sample may be carry-over from other donors' samples.

The chain uses TRBV20-1 and TRBJ2-7; D perhaps matches TRBD2 (6 bases). Trimming stripped 7 bases from V and 2 bases from J, with 18 bases between. The CDR3 runs to 14 residues. Per the germline V gene, CDR1 is DFQATT and CDR2 is SNEGSKA (reference sequence). The CDR3 is CSGISAGTAYEQYF. For the CDR3, the DNA is TGCAGTGGCATCTCGGCGGGGACCGCCTACGAGCAGTACTTC.

V and J are TRBV12-3 or TRBV12-4 and TRBJ1-2; D uncertain. Between the trimmed V and J ends, which lost 3 bases and 2 bases, there was a span of 7 bases. This CDR3 is 13 amino acids long. CDR3 DNA: TGTGCCAGCAGTTTTTCGGGGAACTATGGCTACACCTTC. Protein product: CASSFSGNYGYTF.

Worth noting for this clonotype: Relative to the germline gene, one junction end is altered; a read error may explain this. The chain carries TRBV24-1 and TRBJ2-3, with a tentative D call TRBD2 (6 bases). From germline, CDR1 is KGHDR and CDR2 SFDVKD. This CDR3 has 14 amino acids. CDR3 sequence reads: CATSAAGPTVTQYF. DNA of the CDR3: TGTGCCACCAGTGCTGCGGGGCCTACAGTTACGCAGTATTTT.

The genes are TRBV2 and TRBJ2-3; 7 bases map to TRBD2. The CDR3 covers 15 residues. Trimming cost V 2 bases and J 0 bases; bases outside gene matches: 2. Germline CDR1 SNHLY, CDR2 FYNNEI. DNA of the CDR3: TGTGCCAGCAGTGAATCGACTAGCAGCACAGATACGCAGTATTTT. Its translation: CASSESTSSTDTQYF.

This clonotype showed up many times. The chain couples TRBV7-9 to TRBJ1-1; D is uncertain. V was clipped by 7 bases and J by 3 bases, with 12 bases between them. Germline V gives CDR1 SEHNR, CDR2 FQNEAQ (reference sequence). CDR3 length: 13 residues. In DNA, the CDR3 is TGTGCCAGCATCCACGTCTTGGACACTGAAGCTTTCTTT. Translated: CASIHVLDTEAFF.

This rearrangement joins TRBV28 to TRBJ2-7; TRBD1 matches at 8 bases. CDR3 length: 15 amino acids. J was trimmed by 1 base and V by 6 bases; bases with no gene match: 8. In germline, CDR1 is MDHEN, CDR2 SYDVKM. The CDR3 DNA reads TGTGCCAGCAGGGCTCCCGGGACAGGATCCTACGAGCAGTACTTC. Protein sequence: CASRAPGTGSYEQYF.

The chain joins TRBV5-5 to TRBJ1-5, with TRBD1 matching over 8 bases. Germline V gene sequence: CDR1 SGHKS, CDR2 YYEKEE (reference sequence). J lost 2 bases, V lost 3 bases, and 10 bases had no gene match. The CDR3 consists of 17 residues. This CDR3 reads CASSSSLWDRRNQPQHF. CDR3 DNA sequence: TGTGCCAGCAGCTCCTCCCTCTGGGACAGGCGCAATCAGCCCCAGCATTTT.

This rearrangement joins TRBV5-6 to TRBJ2-1; no reliable D call. The germline V and J ends were trimmed by 3 bases and 7 bases, with 5 bases remaining between them. The CDR3 is 11 residues long. The V gene's germline CDR1 is SGHDT and CDR2 YYEEEE. CDR3: CASSWDNEQFF. CDR3 DNA: TGTGCCAGCAGCTGGGATAATGAGCAGTTCTTC. The whole variable domain, filled in from reference TRBV5-6 and TRBJ2-1, reads DAGVTQSPTHLIKTRGQQVTLRCSPKSGHDTVSWYQQALGQGPQFIFQYYEEEERQRGNFPDRFSGHQFPNYSSELNVNALLLGDSALYLCASSWDNEQFFGPGTRLTVL.

The chain carries TRBV9 and TRBJ2-2; a weak D match, TRBD1 (6 bases). Germline V gives CDR1 SGDLS, CDR2 YYNGEE. V gave up 3 bases and J gave up 1 base, with 13 bases separating them. The CDR3 runs 16 residues. CDR3: CASSGRPRGNTGELFF. The CDR3 region has the DNA TGTGCCAGCAGCGGGAGGCCCAGGGGGAACACCGGGGAGCTGTTTTTT.

The chain uses TRBV12-3 or TRBV12-4 and TRBJ1-1; D ambiguous. The CDR3 consists of 13 residues. V was pared by 1 base and J by 6 bases, with 9 bases between. The CDR3 coding sequence is TGTGCCAGCAGTTTAGGGACCGGTTCTGAAGCTTTCTTT. This encodes CASSLGTGSEAFF.

The gene calls are TRBV7-9 and TRBJ1-1; 8 nucleotides agree with TRBD1. V was pared by 3 bases and J by 1 base, with 7 bases of the junction left unmatched. CDR3 length: 16 amino acids. The germline CDR1 and CDR2 sequences are SEHNR and FQNEAQ (reference sequence). The CDR3 is CASSFGNTGGNTEAFF. The CDR3 region has the DNA TGTGCCAGCAGCTTCGGTAATACAGGGGGGAACACTGAAGCTTTCTTT.

Ten or more counts support this clonotype. This chain uses TRBV7-2 with TRBJ2-5; unclear D gene. The germline gives CDR1 SGHTA, CDR2 FQGNSA. The CDR3 covers 12 residues. The ends were cut back, 5 bases at V and 4 bases at J, with 8 bases in the middle. CDR3 sequence reads: CASSPPRETQYF. The DNA of the CDR3 is TGTGCCAGCAGCCCGCCTCGAGAGACCCAGTACTTC. Supplemented by reference TRBV7-2 and TRBJ2-5, the full variable domain reads GAGVSQSPSNKVTEKGKDVELRCDPISGHTALYWYRQSLGQGLEFLIYFQGNSAPDKSGLPSDRFSAERTGGSVSTLTIQRTQQEDSAVYLCASSPPRETQYFGPGTRLLVL.

Notes on this clonotype: A much larger clone is a single base away; this may be a read error. The rearrangement joins TRBV12-3 or TRBV12-4 to TRBJ2-2; weak D call: TRBD1 (6 bases). V was shortened by 5 bases and J by 4 bases, with 17 bases between the two germline ends. The CDR3 has 16 residues. The CDR3 DNA reads as TGTGCCAGCAGTGGGACATGGGGCGTCAGCACCGGGGAGCTGTTTTTT. This sequence encodes CASSGTWGVSTGELFF.

The chain links TRBV11-2 to TRBJ2-5, with D possibly being TRBD2 (5 bases). Germline lookup yields CDR1 SGHAT and CDR2 FQNNGV. V gave up 3 bases and J gave up 5 bases, with 10 bases separating them. The length of the CDR3 is 13 residues. The CDR3 DNA sequence: TGTGCCAGCAGCTTGGCCTCGGGGGAGACCCAGTACTTC. It yields the protein CASSLASGETQYF.

This clonotype is termed medium-sized. The chain is built from TRBV7-2 and TRBJ1-1; 8 bases match TRBD1. V gave up 0 bases and J gave up 4 bases; unmatched junction bases: 4. Germline V lookup: CDR1 SGHTA, CDR2 FQGNSA. This CDR3 is built from 15 residues. CDR3 loop: CASSLAGQGRTEAFF. Written as DNA, the CDR3 is TGTGCCAGCAGCTTAGCTGGACAGGGACGCACTGAAGCTTTCTTT.

This clonotype was counted at least ten times. The J gene is TRBJ2-5, the V gene TRBV5-4; 11 bases align to TRBD2. Germline CDR1 and CDR2: SGHNT and YYREEE (reference sequence). The CDR3 has 19 amino acids. Germline trimming cut 0 bases from V and 0 bases from J; bases unmatched to any gene: 10. The CDR3 loop reads CASSLGGTSGRGYQETQYF. CDR3 coding DNA: TGTGCCAGCAGCTTGGGTGGGACTAGCGGAAGGGGGTACCAAGAGACCCAGTACTTC.

There are a few counts of this clonotype. This sequence joins TRBV7-9 and TRBJ2-2; 7 bases line up with TRBD2. J gave up 0 bases and V 0 bases, and 1 base lay outside the gene matches. CDR3 size: 16 residues. From germline, CDR1 is SEHNR and CDR2 FQNEAQ (reference sequence). CDR3 sequence reads: CASSLALAANTGELFF. In nucleotides, the CDR3 is TGTGCCAGCAGCTTAGCGCTAGCGGCGAACACCGGGGAGCTGTTTTTT.

The chain links TRBV6-2 or TRBV6-3 to TRBJ2-5; 7 bases are shared with TRBD1. Germline V gene lookup returns CDR1 MNHEY and CDR2 SVGEGT. CDR3 length: 15 amino acids. V was clipped by 0 bases and J by 2 bases; unmatched bases: 3. The CDR3 DNA reads TGTGCCAGCAGTTACTCAGGGGGCAGTCAAGAGACCCAGTACTTC. Translated: CASSYSGGSQETQYF.

This chain uses TRBV4-1 with TRBJ1-1, with D possibly matching TRBD1 (5 bases). This CDR3 contains 15 residues. Germline lookup yields CDR1 MGHRA and CDR2 YSYEKL. With 1 base removed from V and 3 bases from J, the gap between germline ends came to 12 bases. In DNA, the CDR3 is TGCGCCAGCAGCCAAGTTGGGGGGGTTTACACTGAAGCTTTCTTT. Translation gives CASSQVGGVYTEAFF.

This chain uses TRBV4-1 with TRBJ1-1; D may be TRBD1 (6 bases). The CDR3 length is 15 residues. The germline CDR1 and CDR2 sequences are MGHRA and YSYEKL. Trimming took 2 bases from V and 1 from J, leaving 11 bases between them. The CDR3 spells CASSQKVDRNTEAFF. The DNA for the CDR3 is TGCGCCAGCAGCCAAAAGGTGGACAGGAACACTGAAGCTTTCTTT.

This clonotype was seen more than once but under ten times. This chain joins TRBV20-1 and TRBJ1-5; the D gene is possibly TRBD1 (6 bases). V dropped 5 bases and J dropped 3 bases, with 17 bases sitting between them. Germline values: CDR1 DFQATT, CDR2 SNEGSKA (reference sequence). The CDR3 totals 15 residues. CDR3 in amino acids: CSARHRALNNQPQHF. Written as DNA, the CDR3 is TGCAGTGCTCGCCACAGGGCCCTAAACAATCAGCCCCAGCATTTT.

The chain carries TRBV11-2 and TRBJ2-3; D not resolved. This CDR3 spans 15 amino acids. Germline V lookup: CDR1 SGHAT, CDR2 FQNNGV. Trimming cost V 5 bases and J 0 bases, with 12 bases left between them. DNA for the CDR3: TGTGCCAGCAGCCCCTTCTTCCTTAGCACAGATACGCAGTATTTT. Protein: CASSPFFLSTDTQYF.

About this clonotype itself: This is likely a read error, given that the CDR3 carries no conserved phenylalanine or tryptophan at its end. It is unclear where the CDR3 begins or ends on the DNA, so no DNA is shown, and the CDR3 is as TCRdb lists it. The chain couples TRBV12-3 or TRBV12-4 to TRBJ2-5; the DNA was not used to check the table's D call, TRBD1. The CDR3 is 9 amino acids long, termini counted. The CDR3 sequence is CASSRAPAP.

The chain combines TRBV12-3 or TRBV12-4 with TRBJ1-2, with D possibly matching TRBD1 (5 bases). CDR3 size: 13 residues. V lost 4 bases and J lost 5, with 11 bases in between. CDR3 protein: CASSSGPSYGYTF. CDR3 bases: TGTGCCAGCAGTTCGGGACCTAGTTATGGCTACACCTTC.

The chain links TRBV7-3 to TRBJ2-1; tentatively, D is TRBD1 or TRBD2 (6 bases each). From germline, CDR1 is SGHTA and CDR2 FQGTGA. V was pared by 2 bases and J by 1 base, with 12 bases between. The CDR3 has 16 amino acids. This CDR3 is CASSLEGGPSYNEQFF. CDR3 in DNA: TGTGCCAGCAGCTTAGAGGGGGGCCCTTCCTACAATGAGCAGTTCTTC.